The 25 T cell receptor beta chains presented below share a single source sample, sequenced in a study of response to subunit inactivated influenza vaccine. In TCRdb, the RT-PCR reads were re-called with MiXCR into one record per CDR3 protein. The sample includes 550,000 to 600,000 distinct CDR3 sequences, 12% of them seen just once. The sample here was PBMCs from blood, taken on the day of vaccination. These receptors came from a man in his forties or fifties who received an inactivated influenza vaccine.

This clonotype was seen only a few times. The chain uses TRBV3-1 and TRBJ2-5, with TRBD2 identical over 9 bases. The germline V gene encodes CDR1 LGHDT and CDR2 YNNKEL (reference sequence). The CDR3 is 17 amino acids. The ends lost 3 bases at V and 4 bases at J; junction bases unmatched: 12. This CDR3 reads CASSQEVLAGGPETQYF. In DNA form, the CDR3 reads TGTGCCAGCAGCCAGGAGGTCCTGGCGGGAGGGCCAGAGACCCAGTACTTC.

This clonotype was seen ten or more times. The J gene is TRBJ2-4, the V gene TRBV7-8; D might be TRBD2 (6 bases). The V and J ends lost 5 bases and 0 bases respectively, with 14 bases between them. The CDR3 totals 16 residues. Germline lookup yields CDR1 SGHVS and CDR2 FQNEAQ. CDR3 protein: CASSGGFPLAKNIQYF. CDR3 bases: TGTGCCAGCAGCGGGGGGTTCCCCCTAGCCAAAAACATTCAGTACTTC. The full variable domain, with the rest looked up from reference TRBV7-8 and TRBJ2-4, is GAGVSQSPRYKVAKRGQDVALRCDPISGHVSLFWYQQALGQGPEFLTYFQNEAQLDKSGLPSDRFFAERPEGSVSTLKIQRTQQEDSAVYLCASSGGFPLAKNIQYFGAGTRLSVL.

The chain carries TRBV29-1 and TRBJ1-6, with 9 bases that match TRBD1. The CDR3 totals 13 residues. Germline V gene data show CDR1 as SQVTM and CDR2 as ANQGSEA. V dropped 5 bases and J dropped 7; count of bases not matched to a gene: 3. In DNA, the CDR3 is TGCAGCGTTCGTGGACAGGGGAATTCACCCCTCCACTTT. Translated, it gives CSVRGQGNSPLHF.

The rearrangement joins TRBV7-2 to TRBJ2-4; TRBD2 agrees at 9 bases. The CDR3 spans 14 residues. J lost 7 bases, V lost 3 bases, and 4 bases had no gene match. CDR1 SGHTA and CDR2 FQGNSA come from the germline V gene. In nucleotides, the CDR3 is TGTGCCAGCAGCTTTCTAGCGGGATTTAACATTCAGTACTTC. Protein product: CASSFLAGFNIQYF.

This clonotype was recorded at least ten times. The chain combines TRBV7-9 with TRBJ2-2, with unresolved D. The germline V and J ends were trimmed by 0 bases and 4 bases, with 6 bases remaining between them. The CDR3 totals 14 residues. The germline CDR1 and CDR2 sequences are SEHNR and FQNEAQ (reference sequence). CDR3 DNA: TGTGCCAGCAGCTTAGCGCTCTCCACCGGGGAGCTGTTTTTT. This translates into CASSLALSTGELFF.

This clonotype has only a few counts. The gene calls are TRBV29-1 and TRBJ1-5; the match to TRBD1 covers 7 bases. CDR3 size: 13 residues. CDR1 is SQVTM and CDR2 is ANQGSEA in the germline V gene. Trimming cost V 6 bases and J 6 bases; bases outside gene matches: 8. The CDR3 sequence: CSVTGLDGQPQHF. The DNA for the CDR3 is TGCAGCGTGACAGGGTTAGATGGTCAGCCCCAGCATTTT. Full variable domain (missing parts from reference TRBV29-1 and TRBJ1-5): SAVISQKPSRDICQRGTSLTIQCQVDSQVTMMFWYRQQPGQSLTLIATANQGSEATYESGFVIDKFPISRPNLTFSTLTVSNMSPEDSSIYLCSVTGLDGQPQHFGDGTRLSIL.

The chain links TRBV12-3 or TRBV12-4 to TRBJ2-1; 14 positions agree with TRBD2. This CDR3 spans 13 amino acids. The V and J ends lost 10 bases and 7 bases, in that order; junction bases with no gene match: 3. Here the CDR3 reads CANRLAGGNEQFF. The CDR3 nucleotides are TGTGCCAATCGACTAGCGGGAGGGAATGAGCAGTTCTTC.

V and J are TRBV5-1 and TRBJ2-3; 12 positions agree with TRBD2. The CDR3 is 16 amino acids. CDR1 and CDR2 (germline): SGHRS, YFSETQ. Losses at the gene ends were 4 bases for V and 4 bases for J; bases not matched to a gene: 7. The CDR3 sequence is CASSTRTSGASDTQYF. The CDR3 bases are TGCGCCAGCAGCACCAGGACTAGCGGGGCCTCAGATACGCAGTATTTT.

This clonotype was recorded at least ten times. The chain combines TRBV29-1 with TRBJ2-4, with D tentatively TRBD1 or TRBD2 (7 bases each). Looked up from germline, CDR1 is SQVTM and CDR2 is ANQGSEA. CDR3 length equals 13 residues. V gave up 6 bases and J gave up 6 bases, with 15 bases separating them. CDR3 residues: CSVGGDRGNIQYF. The CDR3 region has the DNA TGCAGCGTGGGGGGGGACAGAGGAAACATTCAGTACTTC.

The CDR3 DNA sequence: TGTGCCAGCAGTTACTTTGGGGTTGAGCAGTTCTTC. Encoded protein: CASSYFGVEQFF. This chain uses TRBV6-2 or TRBV6-3 with TRBJ2-1; no clear D. CDR3 length: 12 residues. CDR1 and CDR2 from the germline V gene are MNHEY and SVGEGT. Trimming shortened V by 1 base and J by 9 bases, and 7 bases separated the two germline ends.

The V and J genes are TRBV30 and TRBJ1-6, with D perhaps matching TRBD1 (5 bases). The V and J ends lost 0 bases and 10 bases respectively, with 10 bases between them. Looked up from germline, CDR1 is GTSNPN and CDR2 is SVGIG (reference sequence). The CDR3 has 13 residues. CDR3 amino acids: CAWSVRGRSPLHF. CDR3 bases: TGTGCCTGGAGTGTGAGGGGAAGGTCACCCCTCCACTTT.

The table lists this clonotype with a few counts. The chain is built from TRBV20-1 and TRBJ2-6; the D gene is possibly TRBD1 (6 bases). Per the germline V gene, CDR1 is DFQATT and CDR2 is SNEGSKA (reference sequence). The length of the CDR3 is 17 residues. V dropped 3 bases and J dropped 0 bases, with 15 bases sitting between them. CDR3 DNA sequence: TGCAGTGCTAGGGGACATCCGAGGAGCTCTGGGGCCAACGTCCTGACTTTC. Its translation: CSARGHPRSSGANVLTF.

The chain employs TRBV12-3 or TRBV12-4 and TRBJ2-6; D is unclear. The CDR3 extends over 14 amino acids. Trimming stripped 3 bases from V and 2 bases from J, with 5 bases between. The CDR3 sequence: CASSFQAGANVLTF. The DNA for the CDR3 is TGTGCCAGCAGTTTTCAGGCTGGGGCCAACGTCCTGACTTTC.

This clonotype was seen more than once but under ten times. The V gene is TRBV20-1, the J gene TRBJ2-3; D ambiguous. This CDR3 is 16 amino acids long. Trimming pared 0 bases from V and 8 bases from J, leaving 21 bases between. CDR1 is DFQATT and CDR2 is SNEGSKA in the germline V gene (reference sequence). The CDR3 coding sequence is TGCAGTGCTAGAGACCCAGGACGGATTCAAGGCTCTACGCAGTATTTT. Translation gives CSARDPGRIQGSTQYF.

This clonotype appeared a few times. The gene calls are TRBV7-9 and TRBJ1-1, with 8 bases that match TRBD1. The ends lost 7 bases at V and 4 bases at J; junction bases unmatched: 2. CDR1 SEHNR and CDR2 FQNEAQ come from the germline V gene (reference sequence). The CDR3 has 12 amino acids. CDR3 loop: CASIQGGTEAFF. For the CDR3, the DNA is TGTGCCAGCATACAGGGGGGCACTGAAGCTTTCTTT.

In its sample, this clonotype was seen many times. This chain connects TRBV29-1 to TRBJ1-1; weak D call: TRBD1 (5 bases). This CDR3 has 12 amino acids. Trimming removed 4 bases at V and 3 bases at J, with 9 bases between. In germline, CDR1 is SQVTM, CDR2 ANQGSEA. The CDR3 nucleotides are TGCAGCGTTGGCCAGGGTCACACTGAAGCTTTCTTT. It yields the protein CSVGQGHTEAFF. The full variable domain, its missing parts supplied by reference TRBV29-1 and TRBJ1-1, is SAVISQKPSRDICQRGTSLTIQCQVDSQVTMMFWYRQQPGQSLTLIATANQGSEATYESGFVIDKFPISRPNLTFSTLTVSNMSPEDSSIYLCSVGQGHTEAFFGQGTRLTVV.

The chain has TRBV7-2 and TRBJ2-5; D is undetermined. Germline V gene lookup returns CDR1 SGHTA and CDR2 FQGNSA. V was cut by 4 bases and J by 3 bases, with 9 bases left in between. This CDR3 spans 13 amino acids. In nucleotides, the CDR3 is TGTGCCAGCAGCTACACGAAAGAAGAGACCCAGTACTTC. Translation: CASSYTKEETQYF.

This clonotype was seen a handful of times. The chain couples TRBV15 to TRBJ1-1, with D possibly TRBD1 on 6 matching bases. The CDR3 length is 16 residues. Germline CDR1 reads LNHNV; CDR2 reads YYDKDF (reference sequence). With 1 base removed from V and 8 bases from J, the gap between germline ends came to 20 bases. CDR3 residues: CATSRAASIRTEEAFF. The CDR3 DNA reads as TGTGCCACCAGCAGAGCCGCCTCAATTCGGACAGAAGAAGCTTTCTTT.

In its sample, this clonotype was seen a few times. The gene calls are TRBV5-1 and TRBJ2-1, with a possible D match to TRBD1 (7 bases). Germline V lookup: CDR1 SGHRS, CDR2 YFSETQ. The CDR3 is made up of 15 amino acids. V was trimmed by 1 base and J by 6 bases, leaving 14 bases between them. The CDR3 coding sequence is TGCGCCAGCAGCTTGCCCCAGGGGGGTCCCAATGAGCAGTTCTTC. It codes for CASSLPQGGPNEQFF.

This clonotype has at least ten counts. The chain employs TRBV2 and TRBJ2-3; no reliable D call. Trimming shortened V by 5 bases and J by 4 bases, and 7 bases separated the two germline ends. This CDR3 contains 12 residues. CDR1 is SNHLY, CDR2 FYNNEI, per germline. This CDR3 reads CASSRTADTQYF. In DNA, the CDR3 is TGTGCCAGCAGTAGAACGGCAGATACGCAGTATTTT. Complete variable domain (other parts from reference TRBV2 and TRBJ2-3): EPEVTQTPSHQVTQMGQEVILRCVPISNHLYFYWYRQILGQKVEFLVSFYNNEISEKSEIFDDQFSVERPDGSNFTLKIRSTKLEDSAMYFCASSRTADTQYFGPGTRLTVL.

This clonotype was counted between two and nine times. The V and J genes are TRBV3-1 and TRBJ1-2; D might be TRBD1 (5 bases). CDR3 length: 13 amino acids. Germline CDR1 is LGHDT and CDR2 is YNNKEL (reference sequence). V lost 2 bases and J lost 7, with 11 bases in between. CDR3 DNA sequence: TGTGCCAGCAGCCAACAGGGTCGGGGTGGCTACACCTTC. Its protein product is CASSQQGRGGYTF.

This clonotype has only a few counts. The chain uses TRBV11-1 and TRBJ2-1; 15 positions match TRBD2. J was trimmed by 4 bases and V by 2 bases; bases with no gene match: 18. This CDR3 contains 22 residues. The V gene's germline CDR1 is SGHAT and CDR2 FQDESV (reference sequence). The CDR3 nucleotides read TGTGCCAGCAGCTTACCGCTGATGGCCCGGACTAGCGGGAGGGATCGTTACAATGAGCAGTTCTTC. It specifies CASSLPLMARTSGRDRYNEQFF.

The sample holds a few counts of this clonotype. The genes are TRBV15 and TRBJ2-7, with D hard to call. V lost 5 bases and J 3 bases, leaving 17 bases between the germline ends. CDR3 length: 15 residues. Germline loops: CDR1 LNHNV, CDR2 YYDKDF (reference sequence). In DNA form, the CDR3 reads TGTGCCACCAGCCCCCGACTTGGACCTAGCTACGAGCAGTACTTC. This sequence encodes CATSPRLGPSYEQYF.

This clonotype was found a few times. The rearrangement joins TRBV11-2 to TRBJ2-7; 10 bases line up with TRBD1. V was pared by 8 bases and J by 7 bases, with 14 bases of the junction left unmatched. Germline V gene data show CDR1 as SGHAT and CDR2 as FQNNGV. CDR3 length equals 15 residues. In nucleotides, the CDR3 is TGTGCCAGCTTGGGACCGGGACAGGGGTCTGGAGAGCAGTACTTC. Protein product: CASLGPGQGSGEQYF.

V usage is TRBV27 and J usage is TRBJ2-5; TRBD1 aligns across 9 bases. After removal of 5 bases from V and 5 bases from J, the junction contained 9 bases not matched to a gene. Germline lookup yields CDR1 MNHEY and CDR2 SMNVEV (reference sequence). The CDR3 has 15 amino acids. Written as DNA, the CDR3 is TGTGCCAGCAGTGCACCGGCGACAGGGGGGGAGACCCAGTACTTC. Residues: CASSAPATGGETQYF.